These T cell receptor beta chains were read from a single sample in a study of T cell responses to AZD1222 COVID-19 vaccine. Produced via immunoSEQ multiplex PCR; TCRdb's table is partial and in-frame only. Among fewer than 180,000 clones, more than 85% were seen once, and the ten largest hold roughly 3.3%. Sequencing used peripheral blood, obtained 28 days after the second AZD1222 dose. The receptors here all came from an adult who received the AZD1222 COVID-19 vaccine. The CDR3 runs from the conserved cysteine through the conserved F or W. The order of the fields is V gene, clone size, J gene, D gene, CDR3 DNA, CDR3 protein. The D gene is left open where the match is weak. A row's size may be missing; if present it is once, few, many or a size class.

v_gene: TRBV7-9
abundance: .
j_gene: TRBJ2-7
d_gene: .
CDR3nt: TGTGCCAGCAGCTTAGTCGAATACGAGCAGTACTTC
CDR3aa: CASSLVEYEQYF

v_gene: TRBV30
abundance: .
j_gene: TRBJ2-7
d_gene: .
CDR3nt: TGTGCCTGGAGGTCCCCCGGGAACGATTACGAGCAGTACTTC
CDR3aa: CAWRSPGNDYEQYF

v_gene: TRBV5-4
abundance: once
j_gene: TRBJ2-7
d_gene: TRBD2
CDR3nt: TGTGCCAGCAGCTTCGGGACTAGGACCTACGAGCAGTACTTC
CDR3aa: CASSFGTRTYEQYF

v_gene: TRBV2
abundance: once
j_gene: TRBJ2-5
d_gene: .
CDR3nt: TGTGCCAGCAGTGGTCTCTCAGAGACCCAGTACTTC
CDR3aa: CASSGLSETQYF

v_gene: TRBV18
abundance: .
j_gene: TRBJ1-1
d_gene: .
CDR3nt: TGTGCCAGCTCTCCTTCTCTTTTGGACACTGAAGCTTTCTTT
CDR3aa: CASSPSLLDTEAFF

v_gene: TRBV19
abundance: .
j_gene: TRBJ1-6
d_gene: TRBD1
CDR3nt: TGTGCCAGTAGTCCGGAAGACAGGGTGGCCCTCCACTTT
CDR3aa: CASSPEDRVALHF

v_gene: TRBV19
abundance: .
j_gene: TRBJ1-2
d_gene: .
CDR3nt: TGTGCCAGTAGTGTAACCATCCTCGAGACAGGCTATGGCTACACCTTC
CDR3aa: CASSVTILETGYGYTF

v_gene: TRBV2
abundance: .
j_gene: TRBJ2-1
d_gene: TRBD2
CDR3nt: TGTGCCAGCACCCCGGGAGGGCCCGTTGCCTCCTACAATGAGCAGTTCTTC
CDR3aa: CASTPGGPVASYNEQFF

v_gene: TRBV15
abundance: .
j_gene: TRBJ2-1
d_gene: TRBD1
CDR3nt: TGTGCCACCAGCAGAGGGGCAGGGGGCCCCCCCAATGAGCAGTTCTTC
CDR3aa: CATSRGAGGPPNEQFF

v_gene: TRBV15
abundance: .
j_gene: TRBJ2-3
d_gene: TRBD2
CDR3nt: TGTGCCACCAGCAGAGACGGGACTAGCGGGATCACAGATACGCAGTATTTT
CDR3aa: CATSRDGTSGITDTQYF

v_gene: TRBV28
abundance: .
j_gene: TRBJ2-7
d_gene: TRBD1
CDR3nt: TGTGCCAGCACAGGGGGCAACGAGCAGTACTTC
CDR3aa: CASTGGNEQYF

v_gene: TRBV6-5
abundance: .
j_gene: TRBJ1-1
d_gene: TRBD1
CDR3nt: TGTGCCAGCAGCCTCGGACAGGGGGCCCCAGATGAAGCTTTCTTT
CDR3aa: CASSLGQGAPDEAFF

v_gene: TRBV18
abundance: .
j_gene: TRBJ1-4
d_gene: .
CDR3nt: TGTGCCAGCTCAGAGGCGGAGGGTGATGAAAAACTGTTTTTT
CDR3aa: CASSEAEGDEKLFF

v_gene: TRBV9
abundance: .
j_gene: TRBJ2-1
d_gene: TRBD1
CDR3nt: TGTGCCAGCAGCGTAGAAGGGACAGGGGATGAGCAGTTCTTC
CDR3aa: CASSVEGTGDEQFF

v_gene: TRBV19
abundance: once
j_gene: TRBJ2-1
d_gene: TRBD2
CDR3nt: TGTGCCAGTAGTATTGTGGCGGCTAGCGGGAGCGTCAATGAGCAGTTCTTC
CDR3aa: CASSIVAASGSVNEQFF

v_gene: TRBV6-5
abundance: .
j_gene: TRBJ2-1
d_gene: TRBD2
CDR3nt: TGTGCCAGCAGCTCCGGGACTAGCTGTTTCTTC
CDR3aa: CASSSGTSCFF

v_gene: TRBV18
abundance: .
j_gene: TRBJ2-7
d_gene: .
CDR3nt: TGTGCCAGCTCACCACGGGACGGTTCCTACGAGCAGTACTTC
CDR3aa: CASSPRDGSYEQYF

v_gene: TRBV4-1
abundance: .
j_gene: TRBJ2-4
d_gene: TRBD2
CDR3nt: TGCGCCAGCAGCCCTACGCTAGCGGGAGGTGGGGGAGGAAACATTCAGTACTTC
CDR3aa: CASSPTLAGGGGGNIQYF

v_gene: TRBV5-5
abundance: .
j_gene: TRBJ2-5
d_gene: TRBD2
CDR3nt: TGTGCCAGCATCCTCCCCTCCGGTAGCGGGCAAGAGACCCAGTACTTC
CDR3aa: CASILPSGSGQETQYF

v_gene: TRBV29-1
abundance: .
j_gene: TRBJ2-7
d_gene: .
CDR3nt: TGCAGCGTTGAACTGGGTCGAGGTTTGAACGAGCAGTACTTC
CDR3aa: CSVELGRGLNEQYF

v_gene: TRBV3-1/TRBV3-2
abundance: .
j_gene: TRBJ2-7
d_gene: .
CDR3nt: TGTGCCAGCAGCCCCCTCCCAACCACAATCGGTAACTACGAGCAGTACTTC
CDR3aa: CASSPLPTTIGNYEQYF

v_gene: TRBV7-2
abundance: .
j_gene: TRBJ1-2
d_gene: TRBD1
CDR3nt: TGTGCCAGCAGCTTAGGGAACAGGGGGTCTGGCTACACCTTC
CDR3aa: CASSLGNRGSGYTF

v_gene: TRBV29-1
abundance: .
j_gene: TRBJ2-5
d_gene: .
CDR3nt: TGCAGCGTTTACGGGGGAGAGACCCAGTACTTC
CDR3aa: CSVYGGETQYF

v_gene: TRBV12-5
abundance: once
j_gene: TRBJ2-7
d_gene: .
CDR3nt: TGTGCTAGTGGTTGGGGGGTGAGCTACGAGCAGTACTTC
CDR3aa: CASGWGVSYEQYF

v_gene: TRBV6-5
abundance: once
j_gene: TRBJ2-7
d_gene: .
CDR3nt: TGTGCCAGCAGTTACTTCGGGAGCGGTTACGAGCAGTACTTC
CDR3aa: CASSYFGSGYEQYF

v_gene: TRBV7-8
abundance: once
j_gene: TRBJ2-7
d_gene: .
CDR3nt: TGTGCCAGCAGCTTAGTGGCTAGGAACTACGAGCAGTACTTC
CDR3aa: CASSLVARNYEQYF

v_gene: TRBV5-1
abundance: once
j_gene: TRBJ2-7
d_gene: TRBD1
CDR3nt: TGCGCCAGCAGCAACACCGGGACAGCCTACGAGCAGTACTTC
CDR3aa: CASSNTGTAYEQYF

v_gene: TRBV30
abundance: .
j_gene: TRBJ1-4
d_gene: .
CDR3nt: TGTGCCTGGAGTCCGAGTCAGGCACCCCATGAAAAACTGTTTTTT
CDR3aa: CAWSPSQAPHEKLFF

v_gene: TRBV18
abundance: .
j_gene: TRBJ2-5
d_gene: .
CDR3nt: TGTGCCACCTCGGGGGAGACCCAGTACTTC
CDR3aa: CATSGETQYF

v_gene: TRBV11-2
abundance: .
j_gene: TRBJ2-7
d_gene: TRBD2
CDR3nt: TGTGCCAGCAGATCGGCTAGCGGGAGGGCCCACGAGCAGTACTTC
CDR3aa: CASRSASGRAHEQYF

v_gene: TRBV28
abundance: .
j_gene: TRBJ1-2
d_gene: .
CDR3nt: TGTGCCAGCAGCCCCGAAGCGTATGGCTACACCTTC
CDR3aa: CASSPEAYGYTF

v_gene: TRBV20-1
abundance: .
j_gene: TRBJ2-1
d_gene: .
CDR3nt: TGCAGTGCTAGTCTGGCAGGGGTAACCGGTCGAAATGAGCAGTTCTTC
CDR3aa: CSASLAGVTGRNEQFF

v_gene: TRBV4-1
abundance: .
j_gene: TRBJ1-5
d_gene: .
CDR3nt: TGCGCCAGCAGCCAAGCGGGTCAGCCCCAGCATTTT
CDR3aa: CASSQAGQPQHF

v_gene: TRBV5-4
abundance: .
j_gene: TRBJ1-1
d_gene: .
CDR3nt: TGTGCCAGCAGCTTCGGGGGGGCGAACACTGAAGCTTTCTTT
CDR3aa: CASSFGGANTEAFF

v_gene: TRBV5-1
abundance: few
j_gene: TRBJ2-2
d_gene: .
CDR3nt: TGCGCCAGCAGCTTGTCTACTTACACCGGGGAGCTGTTTTTT
CDR3aa: CASSLSTYTGELFF

v_gene: TRBV19
abundance: .
j_gene: TRBJ1-1
d_gene: .
CDR3nt: TGTGCCAGTAGTATAGTCGGGGTGGGTATGAGCACTGAAGCTTTCTTT
CDR3aa: CASSIVGVGMSTEAFF

v_gene: TRBV5-6
abundance: .
j_gene: TRBJ1-2
d_gene: .
CDR3nt: TGTGCCAGCAGCCCGCGCGAACAGGGATCCTATGGCTACACCTTC
CDR3aa: CASSPREQGSYGYTF

v_gene: TRBV2
abundance: .
j_gene: TRBJ2-3
d_gene: .
CDR3nt: TGTGCCAGCAGTCGGCCCTTCACAGATACGCAGTATTTT
CDR3aa: CASSRPFTDTQYF

v_gene: TRBV7-2
abundance: .
j_gene: TRBJ2-2
d_gene: TRBD2
CDR3nt: TGTGCCAGCGCCTATTGGAGGGAGGGCCGTGGTGGCGGGGAGCTGTTTTTT
CDR3aa: CASAYWREGRGGGELFF

v_gene: TRBV4-2
abundance: .
j_gene: TRBJ2-1
d_gene: .
CDR3nt: TGTGCCAGCAGCGATCAGCGCAGCTCGGCCTACAATGAGCAGTTCTTC
CDR3aa: CASSDQRSSAYNEQFF

v_gene: TRBV29-1
abundance: .
j_gene: TRBJ2-1
d_gene: TRBD2
CDR3nt: TGCAGCGTTGAAGGAGGGACTAGCGGTTTCGGGGAGCAGTTCTTC
CDR3aa: CSVEGGTSGFGEQFF

v_gene: TRBV6-5
abundance: .
j_gene: TRBJ1-2
d_gene: .
CDR3nt: TGTGCCAGCAGGATGTCCCCGTACCATGGCTACACCTTC
CDR3aa: CASRMSPYHGYTF

v_gene: TRBV3-1/TRBV3-2
abundance: once
j_gene: TRBJ2-7
d_gene: .
CDR3nt: TGTGCCAGCAGCCAGACCGGGACGGACTCCTACGAGCAGTACTTC
CDR3aa: CASSQTGTDSYEQYF

v_gene: TRBV12-3/TRBV12-4
abundance: .
j_gene: TRBJ2-1
d_gene: .
CDR3nt: TGTGCCAGCAGGGGGGGCCCCTACAATGAGCAGTTCTTC
CDR3aa: CASRGGPYNEQFF

v_gene: TRBV9
abundance: .
j_gene: TRBJ2-5
d_gene: .
CDR3nt: TGTGCCAGCAGCGTAGCCGGGGCGCCCGCGCCTGGGACCCAGTACTTC
CDR3aa: CASSVAGAPAPGTQYF

v_gene: TRBV13
abundance: once
j_gene: TRBJ1-4
d_gene: .
CDR3nt: TGTGCCAGCAGCTTATCGGGTATCGGGGTCGATGAAAAACTGTTTTTT
CDR3aa: CASSLSGIGVDEKLFF

v_gene: TRBV21-1
abundance: few
j_gene: TRBJ2-7
d_gene: .
CDR3nt: TGTGCCAGCAGCAAACCCGCTCGTGGCCTGACTAGCGAAAACTCCTACGAGCAGTACTTC
CDR3aa: CASSKPARGLTSENSYEQYF